This TCR beta chain was profiled in a study of shared clonotypes between healthy human individuals. Study observations and caveats: The study found lower generation probabilities in non-shared clonotypes than in those shared by all four donors.

A word on this clone: The antigen is not known.

Terminally differentiated effector memory CD45RA+ cells were excluded from the naive CD8 cells, which were CD45RO-negative and positively selected for CCR7. The trim removed 5 bases at V and 5 bases at J, leaving 8 bases unmatched. Germline V gene sequence: CDR1 LNHDA, CDR2 SQIVND (reference sequence). This CDR3 is 14 amino acids long. Measured with immunoSEQ multiplex PCR; TCRdb has only the in-frame clones, and not every one. Here the sample spans approximately 2,200,000 clones, 90% to 95% being singletons. The V gene is TRBV19, the J gene TRBJ2-7; 8 bases line up with TRBD1. This clonotype was obtained from a man aged 18 to 29 in good health. Some clones in this sample may be carry-over from other donors' samples. Sequenced material: naive CD8+ T cells from PBMCs. CDR3 in amino acids: CASSGTTGDHEQYF. CDR3 in DNA: TGTGCCAGTAGTGGAACGACAGGGGACCACGAGCAGTACTTC.